This note documents a single T cell receptor beta chain sequence. Its binding antigen is unknown. No qualities accompany the bases; no much larger clone lies one base away. The CDR3 regions of human TCRbeta chains were analyzed by immunosequencing. Per the source publication's procedure: TCRs in the repertoires were matched against a reference library of SARS-CoV-2-specific TCRs that had been generated with the MIRA antigen-specificity platform. Breadth meant the fraction of unique TCRs that were SARS-CoV-2-associated, whereas depth meant the fraction of total T cells that were SARS-CoV-2-associated. Using the MIRA data, every spike-specific TCR was mapped to the spike region that the TCR reacted to and assigned to either a CD4 or a CD8 class. Log10-transformed breadth and depth values were compared by one-way ANOVA with Sidak's multiple comparisons tests. Entries here come from immuneACCESS through TCRdb and include only in-frame sequences with V and J called. Some clones fail to appear in such tables; in the studies checked, an unresolved V gene covers under half of the shortfall, and the cause of the remainder is unknown. That table is the source of V, J and clone size, and D and trimming were worked out from the DNA. Counted in this sample were some 170,000 clones; just under 90% of them appeared once. Roughly 4% of the sample rests with the top ten.

From the cysteine through the phenylalanine, the CDR3 covers 14 amino acids. Only the CDR3 DNA stays, 42 bases, in frame from base 1. The germline V gene supplies CDR1 SNHLY and CDR2 FYNNEI. V and J are trimmed by 2 bases and 5 bases, and the gene matches miss 1 base of the junction. The data were taken from a study of T cell responses to AZD1222 COVID-19 vaccine (TCRdb year 2021). General notes on the study: A total of around 240 trial participants underwent TCR sequencing, of whom about 200 had received two doses of AZD1222 and some 26 had received two doses of the MenACWY control vaccine. Trial participants were enrolled into age subgroups of 18-55, 56-69 and 70-plus years, which contained 148, 28 and 57 TCR-sequenced participants, respectively. Results and caveats for the whole study, not just this receptor: Reportedly, almost half of the unique spike-specific TCRs recognized epitopes lying outside the regions that are mutated in the B.1.351 and B.1.1.7 variants. Most participants were white British and females outnumbered males, and the authors suggested that clonal diversity may have been underestimated. After two AZD1222 doses, spike-specific TCR breadth and depth were significantly higher than at day 0 and than in MenACWY recipients. Vaccine-associated CD4 TCRs spanned the whole spike protein, with dominant responses in regions 160-218 and 743-854. In the small 56-69-year group, the increase in depth fell short of significance, most likely because of low power. No day 14 peak-response samples were available, so repertoires were characterized only after the peak T cell response. Conclusions about previously exposed vaccinees are limited because only 6 or 7 AZD1222 recipients were SARS-CoV-2 seropositive at baseline.

The time point label of this sample denotes: about 28 days (+/-7) after the second vaccine dose. This specimen's treatment or condition label, per the study, means: meningococcal conjugate vaccine given as trial control. Samples from vaccinated people were obtained from the UK trials COV001 and COV002, which included a single-blind randomized controlled phase 2/3 trial of AZD1222 (ChAdOx1 nCoV-19) in healthy adults. For TCRbeta chain sequencing, PBMC samples were collected from trial participants at day 0 and at day 28 after the second dose. Recombination linked TRBV2 to TRBJ2-7, with TRBD2 identical over 12 junction bases. This sequence was found in an adult who received the MenACWY meningococcal vaccine as a control. This specimen was peripheral blood, taken 28 days after the second dose of the MenACWY control vaccine. The CDR3 has the sequence CASSELAGGDEQYF. The DNA sequence reads TGTGCCAGCAGTGAACTAGCGGGAGGGGACGAGCAGTACTTC.